A selection of T cell receptor beta chains follows, all from one sample in a study of blood T cell repertoires in COVID-19. The repertoire was sequenced with immunoSEQ multiplex PCR; TCRdb's copy has only in-frame clones and lacks some. Here the sample spans 120,000 or so clones, roughly 85% being singletons. The sequencing sample was made of peripheral blood. These receptors all stem from a man older than 75 with active or convalescent COVID-19. Both conserved end residues are part of each CDR3. The order of the fields is J gene, V gene, CDR3 protein.

J: TRBJ2-2
V: TRBV11-2
CDR3: CASSLILLAGANTGELFF

J: TRBJ2-3
V: TRBV7-2
CDR3: CASSLAGLAGGRDTQYF

J: TRBJ2-1
V: TRBV7-3
CDR3: CASSRNGRREEQFF

J: TRBJ2-6
V: TRBV4-1
CDR3: CASTEGRGADRANVLTF

J: TRBJ1-1
V: TRBV9
CDR3: CASSATTGGMNTEAFF

J: TRBJ2-5
V: TRBV28
CDR3: CASRGVETQYF

J: TRBJ1-1
V: TRBV4-2
CDR3: CASSERNTEAFF

J: TRBJ1-5
V: TRBV19
CDR3: CASRPPGGANQPQHF

J: TRBJ1-2
V: TRBV29-1
CDR3: CSALKKRGYTF

J: TRBJ1-3
V: TRBV18
CDR3: CASSQGQANSGNTIYF

J: TRBJ2-5
V: TRBV5-4
CDR3: CASSPGTSGRTETQYF

J: TRBJ2-7
V: TRBV28
CDR3: CASTLLAPKGEQYF

J: TRBJ1-2
V: TRBV30
CDR3: CAWSRQAAYGYTF

J: TRBJ1-4
V: TRBV18
CDR3: CASSPPGVANEKLFF

J: TRBJ1-5
V: TRBV19
CDR3: CASSFNHGTSSNQPQHF

J: TRBJ1-5
V: TRBV2
CDR3: CASSDRVANQPQHF

J: TRBJ2-4
V: TRBV13
CDR3: CASSTTTSGSPNIQYF

J: TRBJ2-1
V: TRBV12-5
CDR3: CASGLKLAGVYNEQFF

J: TRBJ1-1
V: TRBV12-3/TRBV12-4
CDR3: CASIKSGLAEAFF

J: TRBJ1-5
V: TRBV3-1/TRBV3-2
CDR3: CASSQKDKGPNQPQHF

J: TRBJ1-6
V: TRBV28
CDR3: CASSFVNSPLHF

J: TRBJ1-1
V: TRBV7-8
CDR3: CASSRGNMNTEAFF

J: TRBJ1-2
V: TRBV3-1/TRBV3-2
CDR3: CASSRGQLNYGYTF

J: TRBJ2-2
V: TRBV7-8
CDR3: CASSLLGLALNTGELFF

J: TRBJ2-1
V: TRBV7-3
CDR3: CASSSTPGHQPGNEQFF

J: TRBJ1-2
V: TRBV3-1/TRBV3-2
CDR3: CASSHRAGLSHGYTF

J: TRBJ2-3
V: TRBV7-2
CDR3: CASSTRLAGLLDTQYF

J: TRBJ1-1
V: TRBV12-3/TRBV12-4
CDR3: CASSLYTNTEAFF

J: TRBJ1-1
V: TRBV7-2
CDR3: CASTPGVVAVAFF

J: TRBJ1-6
V: TRBV9
CDR3: CASSVAGQVGQGSPLHF

J: TRBJ1-5
V: TRBV2
CDR3: CASTERLSNQPQHF

J: TRBJ2-1
V: TRBV27
CDR3: CASWAAGGQLFF

J: TRBJ1-2
V: TRBV5-6
CDR3: CASSQGAGYGYTF

J: TRBJ2-2
V: TRBV5-1
CDR3: CASSQLIGVGGELFF

J: TRBJ1-2
V: TRBV28
CDR3: CASRDSLDYGYTF

J: TRBJ2-7
V: TRBV6-5
CDR3: CASSSSLAGPHEQYF

J: TRBJ2-5
V: TRBV11-3
CDR3: CASSPGGNQETQYF